The TCR beta chain under discussion was sequenced for a study of response to subunit inactivated influenza vaccine. The V end lost 0 bases, the J end lost 11 bases, and 13 bases lay between the germline ends. The CDR3 length is 13 residues. Per the germline V gene, CDR1 is MNHEY and CDR2 is SVGAGI. As to this clonotype: Its cognate antigen is unknown.

TCRdb redid the calling of the RT-PCR reads with MiXCR, one entry per CDR3 protein. Of 530,000 or so distinct CDR3 sequences listed, around 25% were seen once; the top ten hold approximately 1.9%. Notes on the study in general: Authors suggested each seasonal flu vaccination may recruit only limited numbers of new T cells.

The TCR was taken from a man aged 45-65 years who received an inactivated influenza vaccine. This material consisted of CD4+ T cells sorted from PBMCs, taken roughly 5 days after vaccination. V is TRBV6-5 and J is TRBJ1-1; the D is unclear. This chain's CDR3 is CASSYSLKNWAFF. The DNA of the CDR3 is TGTGCCAGCAGTTACTCGTTGAAAAACTGGGCTTTCTTT.